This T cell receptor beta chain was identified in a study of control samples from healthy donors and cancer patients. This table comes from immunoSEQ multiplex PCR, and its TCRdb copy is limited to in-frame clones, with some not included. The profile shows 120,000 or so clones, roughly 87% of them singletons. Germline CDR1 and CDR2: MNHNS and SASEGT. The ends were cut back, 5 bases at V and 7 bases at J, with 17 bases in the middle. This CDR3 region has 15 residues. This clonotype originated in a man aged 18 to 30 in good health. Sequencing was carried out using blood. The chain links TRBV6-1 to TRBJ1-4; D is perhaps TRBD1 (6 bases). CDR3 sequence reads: CASSFGGGLAEKLFF. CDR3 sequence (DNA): TGTGCCAGCAGTTTTGGGGGCGGGTTGGCTGAAAAACTGTTTTTT.